The entry below gives a single T cell receptor (beta chain) sequence along with its context. Its target is unknown. Researchers built TCR beta cDNA using 5'RACE template switching with UMIs. TCRdb reprocessed the 5' RACE reads and reports one entry per CDR3 protein, with no DNA. The ten top clones account for 15% to 20%, within a sample of about 160,000 distinct CDR3 sequences. This sample stems from a study of T cells expressing NK-cell markers. Study background: Within the sequenced cohort of eight donors, seven exhibited HCMV seropositivity and one was seronegative. Whole-study results and caveats: For several donors, these clonotypes were likewise the leading ones in the CD3+CD56-NKG2C+ fraction. Whether expanded NKG2C-expressing T cell clones recognize HCMV is unknown.

This CDR3 spans 14 amino acids. The germline V gene encodes CDR1 MNHNS and CDR2 SASEGT. This clonotype was sampled from a woman between 18 and 70 years old in good health. What was sequenced was blood T cells: a sorted CD56 or NKG2C T cell subset, CD4+ or CD8+ T cells, or bulk PBMC T cells (not recorded which). This chain uses TRBV6-1 with TRBJ2-3; the D call from TCRdb, TRBD1, cannot be confirmed without DNA. Here the CDR3 reads CASSGTGEWDTQYF.